This is a list of T cell receptor beta chains from one sample in a study of blood T cell repertoires in COVID-19. TCRdb's copy holds only in-frame clones and misses some; the assay was immunoSEQ multiplex PCR. The table includes some 71,000 clones, 86% detected once. Source material: peripheral blood. The receptors were sampled from a man under 40 with acute or convalescent COVID-19. The CDR3 runs from the conserved cysteine through the conserved F or W. Each record gives: V gene, J gene, D gene, clone size, CDR3 DNA, CDR3 protein. A D gene is named only where the DNA matches it firmly. Clone size is given for some rows only: seen once, a few or many times, or a class if the clone is expanded.

>TRBV24-1|TRBJ1-5|.|.
TGTGCCACCAGTGTTGCAGGGGGCAATCAGCCCCAGCATTTT
CATSVAGGNQPQHF
>TRBV2|TRBJ1-2|.|.
TGTGCCAGCTCCATCATTGCTCAGGGTACTGGTGGCTACACCTTC
CASSIIAQGTGGYTF
>TRBV2|TRBJ2-5|TRBD1|once
TGTGCCAGCAGTACCGAGACAGGGGAAGGAGAGACCCAGTACTTC
CASSTETGEGETQYF
>TRBV7-2|TRBJ1-2|.|.
TGTGCCAGCAGCTTAGAAGGCCAGGGGAGCCGTGGCTACACCTTC
CASSLEGQGSRGYTF
>TRBV24-1|TRBJ1-4|TRBD1|once
TGTGCCACCACCCAGACAGGGACGGTAGAAAAACTGTTTTTT
CATTQTGTVEKLFF
>TRBV5-1|TRBJ1-1|TRBD1|.
TGCGCCAGCAGCCAGGGGGCGATCACTGAAGCTTTCTTT
CASSQGAITEAFF
>TRBV29-1|TRBJ2-3|.|.
TGCAGCGTTGAGCTCGTCCGGGACTCCACAGATACGCAGTATTTT
CSVELVRDSTDTQYF
>TRBV27|TRBJ2-3|.|.
TGTGCCAGCAGTCTCCGGGATAAGGCAGATACGCAGTATTTT
CASSLRDKADTQYF
>TRBV6-4|TRBJ1-5|TRBD1|.
TGTGCCAGCAGTCAGACAGGGGGGAGCAATCAGCCCCAGCATTTT
CASSQTGGSNQPQHF
>TRBV7-8|TRBJ2-3|TRBD2|.
TGTGCCAGCAGCTTAGTAGCGGGGGGAAACACAGATACGCAGTATTTT
CASSLVAGGNTDTQYF
>TRBV2|TRBJ1-1|TRBD1|.
TGTGCCAGCAGTGATAGGGGGCGCACTGAAGCTTTCTTT
CASSDRGRTEAFF
>TRBV6-5|TRBJ1-6|.|.
TGTGCCACCCGAGGCGGGGCCTATTCACCCCTCCACTTT
CATRGGAYSPLHF
>TRBV7-9|TRBJ2-1|TRBD2|.
TGTGCCAGCAGCTTAGCGGGACTAGCGGGAAAGGAGCAGTTCTTC
CASSLAGLAGKEQFF
>TRBV30|TRBJ1-2|.|.
TGTGCCTGGGCAGCGCAGAACTATGGCTACACCTTC
CAWAAQNYGYTF
>TRBV9|TRBJ2-3|TRBD2|.
TGTGCCAGCAGCGAGCCAACTAGCGGGAGGACAAAAACGCAGTATTTT
CASSEPTSGRTKTQYF
>TRBV5-8|TRBJ2-3|.|.
TGTGCCAGCAGATTGACTAGCACAGATACGCAGTATTTT
CASRLTSTDTQYF
>TRBV24-1|TRBJ2-5|.|.
TGTGCCACCAGTGATGCAGGGATGGAAGAGACCCAGTACTTC
CATSDAGMEETQYF
>TRBV4-1|TRBJ1-1|.|.
TGCGCCAGCAGCCAAGATAATCCGGGGTCCACTGAAGCTTTCTTT
CASSQDNPGSTEAFF
>TRBV3-1/TRBV3-2|TRBJ2-1|TRBD1|.
TGTGCCAGCAGCCAGGGGACAGGGGGTATCGATGAGCAGTTCTTC
CASSQGTGGIDEQFF
>TRBV27|TRBJ2-5|.|.
TGTGCCAGCAGTCAATCCGGGGTACAGGAGACCCAGTACTTC
CASSQSGVQETQYF
>TRBV14|TRBJ1-4|TRBD1|.
TGTGCCAGCAGCCACTCATCAGGGGGCTTCGGAAAACTGTTTTTT
CASSHSSGGFGKLFF
>TRBV19|TRBJ1-1|TRBD1|.
TGTGCCAGTAGTTCCTCATGGACAGGGAATCTTGAAGCTTTCTTT
CASSSSWTGNLEAFF
>TRBV7-9|TRBJ1-1|.|.
TGTGCCAGCAGTTCGACAGTCAAGAGCCCTGAAGCTTTCTTT
CASSSTVKSPEAFF
>TRBV5-4|TRBJ1-2|TRBD1|.
TGTGCCAGCAGCATCTCCGGGACAGGGAATGGCTACACCTTC
CASSISGTGNGYTF
>TRBV25-1|TRBJ1-1|TRBD1|.
TGTGCCAGCAGTGAATGGGGGACAGGCGATCAAGCTTTCTTT
CASSEWGTGDQAFF
>TRBV29-1|TRBJ1-1|TRBD1|few
TGCAGCGTTGGGACAGGCCCTTACGGAGCTTTCTTT
CSVGTGPYGAFF
>TRBV7-2|TRBJ2-3|TRBD2|.
TGTGCCAGCAGCAAAGGACTAGCGTACACAGATACGCAGTATTTT
CASSKGLAYTDTQYF
>TRBV18|TRBJ2-7|.|.
TGTGCCAGCTCACCATGGAGGGATACCTACGAGCAGTACTTC
CASSPWRDTYEQYF
>TRBV7-2|TRBJ2-2|.|.
TGTGCCAGCAGCTTAGTTCCGGGCACCGGGGAGCTGTTTTTT
CASSLVPGTGELFF
>TRBV29-1|TRBJ2-7|.|.
TGCAGCGTCCGACTGTTGTCTATTCTTGAGGAGCAGTACTTC
CSVRLLSILEEQYF
>TRBV6-5|TRBJ1-2|.|.
TGTGCCAGCAGGTCCGTCGGGGTCACCGGCTACACCTTC
CASRSVGVTGYTF
>TRBV19|TRBJ2-3|.|.
TGTGCCAGTAGTATAAAGTACGTTGGCGGAAGGAGCACAGATACGCAGTATTTT
CASSIKYVGGRSTDTQYF
>TRBV5-1|TRBJ2-5|.|once
TGCGCCAGCAGCTTGGGGCCAGGGGAAGAGACCCAGTACTTC
CASSLGPGEETQYF
>TRBV5-1|TRBJ2-1|.|.
TGCGCCAGCAGCTTACAACAGGGCCCTGAGCAGTTCTTC
CASSLQQGPEQFF
>TRBV4-1|TRBJ1-2|.|.
TGCGCCAGCAGCCAAGTCCGGGATCTCTGGGTTCATGGCTACACCTTC
CASSQVRDLWVHGYTF
>TRBV7-8|TRBJ2-2|.|.
TGTGCCAGCAGCTTAGGTCACATTTCCGGGGAGCTGTTTTTT
CASSLGHISGELFF
>TRBV10-3|TRBJ2-5|.|few
TGTGCCATCAGTGATAGTCCAGGGAGGTCCGGGCAAGAGACCCAGTACTTC
CAISDSPGRSGQETQYF
>TRBV18|TRBJ1-1|.|.
TGTGCCAGCTCACCACCAACCGGACCGGGGGTGTGGGACACTGAAGCTTTCTTT
CASSPPTGPGVWDTEAFF
>TRBV9|TRBJ1-2|.|.
TGTGCCAGCAGCGTAGCTGACGCAGCGGGGGATGGCTACACCTTC
CASSVADAAGDGYTF
>TRBV19|TRBJ2-5|TRBD2|.
TGTGCCAGTAGTATTGACAGCGGGGCACAAGAGACCCAGTACTTC
CASSIDSGAQETQYF
>TRBV10-3|TRBJ1-1|.|.
TGTGCCATCAGTGATGGACAACTGAACACTGAAGCTTTCTTT
CAISDGQLNTEAFF
>TRBV6-1|TRBJ1-6|.|.
TGTGCCAGCAGTGAATCAGGGGCTACACCCCTCCACTTT
CASSESGATPLHF
>TRBV5-5|TRBJ2-1|TRBD1|once
TGTGCCAGCAGCTTGGGTACAGGGGGGTCCTACAATGAGCAGTTCTTC
CASSLGTGGSYNEQFF
>TRBV9|TRBJ2-1|.|.
TGTGCCAGCAGCGTAGGAGACTACAATGAGCAGTTCTTC
CASSVGDYNEQFF
>TRBV11-2|TRBJ1-2|.|.
TGTGCCAGCAGCTCAAGACCCACGGGAACTTATGGCTACACCTTC
CASSSRPTGTYGYTF
>TRBV6-6|TRBJ2-2|TRBD2|.
TGTGCCAGCAGTTACCGACTAGCGGGGCCCACCGGGGAGCTGTTTTTT
CASSYRLAGPTGELFF
>TRBV25-1|TRBJ1-6|.|.
TGTGCCAGCACCGTGGGCCAGGGTGGATCACCCCTCCACTTT
CASTVGQGGSPLHF
>TRBV5-1|TRBJ2-2|.|.
TGCGCCAGCAGCTCTAACGCCGGGGAGCTGTTTTTT
CASSSNAGELFF
>TRBV12-3/TRBV12-4|TRBJ2-2|.|.
TGTGCCAGCAGTTTAAAAATCTCCGGGGAGCTGTTTTTT
CASSLKISGELFF
>TRBV6-5|TRBJ2-7|.|.
TGTGCCAGCAGAGTGGGGCAGCAAAATTCCTACGAGCAGTACTTC
CASRVGQQNSYEQYF
>TRBV6-6|TRBJ2-3|.|.
TGTGCCAGCAGTCCCCGAGGGAGAACTGCCACAGATACGCAGTATTTT
CASSPRGRTATDTQYF
>TRBV5-5|TRBJ2-7|TRBD2|.
TGTGCCAGCAGCCTCGGCCCGGCTAGCGGATCCTACGAGCAGTACTTC
CASSLGPASGSYEQYF
>TRBV3-1/TRBV3-2|TRBJ2-2|.|once
TGTGCCAGCAGCCAGGGGGCCTCCGGGGAGCTGTTTTTT
CASSQGASGELFF